This note documents a single TCR beta chain sequence. The data derive from a study of shared clonotypes between healthy human individuals. Clones were sequenced by immunoSEQ multiplex PCR, and TCRdb holds only the in-frame ones, with some missing. The repertoire holds 2.3 million or so clones, with 93% as singletons. The V end lost 6 bases, the J end lost 5 bases, and 4 bases lay between the germline ends. The germline V gene has CDR1 MNHNY and CDR2 SVGAGI (reference sequence). This CDR3 is built from 11 residues. Sequenced: naive CD4+ T cells from PBMCs. Described subset: CD45RA+ positively selected. This sequence joins TRBV6-6 and TRBJ2-2; D remains ambiguous. The TCR was taken from a young man in good health. Some clones in this sample may be carry-over from other donors' samples. The CDR3: CASRKTGELFF. Written as DNA, the CDR3 is TGTGCCAGCAGAAAGACCGGGGAGCTGTTTTTT.